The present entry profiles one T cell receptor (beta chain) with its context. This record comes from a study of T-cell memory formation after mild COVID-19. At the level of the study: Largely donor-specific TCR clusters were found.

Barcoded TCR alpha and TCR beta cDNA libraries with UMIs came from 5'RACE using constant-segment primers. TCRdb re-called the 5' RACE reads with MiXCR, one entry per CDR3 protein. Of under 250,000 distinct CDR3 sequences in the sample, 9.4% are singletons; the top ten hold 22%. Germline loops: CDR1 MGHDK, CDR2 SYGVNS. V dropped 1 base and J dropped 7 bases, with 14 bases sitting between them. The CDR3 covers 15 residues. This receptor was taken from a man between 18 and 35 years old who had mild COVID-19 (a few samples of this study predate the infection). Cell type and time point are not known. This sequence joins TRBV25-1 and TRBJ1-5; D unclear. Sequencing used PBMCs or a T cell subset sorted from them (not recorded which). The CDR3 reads CASSESPAVRQPQHF. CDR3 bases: TGTGCCAGCAGTGAATCTCCCGCGGTCCGCCAGCCCCAGCATTTT.